This T cell receptor beta chain was recorded in a study of shared clonotypes between healthy human individuals. Notes on the study in general: Among the subsets, naive ones generally showed larger estimated richness than memory ones.

Notes on this clone: Its antigen is as yet unknown.

The germline V gene has CDR1 SGHRS and CDR2 YFSETQ. This CDR3 contains 16 residues. The germline V and J ends were trimmed by 2 bases and 0 bases, with 12 bases remaining between them. Only in-frame clones appear in the TCRdb table, and some are missing; sequencing was by immunoSEQ multiplex PCR. Of over a million clones in the sample, 96% were seen once. What was sequenced was naive CD4+ T cells sorted from blood. This sample's subset: CD45RA+ positively selected. The TCR originated in a young man in good health. The chain links TRBV5-1 to TRBJ2-1, with D uncertain. The CDR3 is CASSFPGPSSYNEQFF. Written as DNA, the CDR3 is TGCGCCAGCAGCTTTCCAGGCCCGAGCTCCTACAATGAGCAGTTCTTC.